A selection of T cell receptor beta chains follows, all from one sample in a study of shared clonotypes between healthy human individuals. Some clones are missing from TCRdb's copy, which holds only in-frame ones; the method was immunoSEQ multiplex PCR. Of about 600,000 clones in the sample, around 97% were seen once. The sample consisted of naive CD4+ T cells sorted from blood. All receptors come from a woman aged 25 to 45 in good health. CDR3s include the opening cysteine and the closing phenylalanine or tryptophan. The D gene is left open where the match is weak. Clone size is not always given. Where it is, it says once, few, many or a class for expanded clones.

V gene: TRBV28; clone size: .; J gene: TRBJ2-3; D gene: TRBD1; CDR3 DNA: TGTGCCAGCAGTTTAGGGGACAGGCGGGATACGCAGTATTTT; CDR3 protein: CASSLGDRRDTQYF
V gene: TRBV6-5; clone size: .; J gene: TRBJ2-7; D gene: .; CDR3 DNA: TGTGCCAGCAGTTACCACCCTACCGGGGAGCAGTACTTC; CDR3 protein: CASSYHPTGEQYF
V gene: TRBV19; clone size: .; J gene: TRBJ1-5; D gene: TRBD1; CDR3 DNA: TGTGCCAGTAGTATCCGACAGGGGGCTAATCAGCCCCAGCATTTT; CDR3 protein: CASSIRQGANQPQHF
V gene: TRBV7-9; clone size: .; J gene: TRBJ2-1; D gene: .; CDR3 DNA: TGTGCCAGCAGCTCGCCGGGAGCCGTCTACAATGAGCAGTTCTTC; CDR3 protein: CASSSPGAVYNEQFF
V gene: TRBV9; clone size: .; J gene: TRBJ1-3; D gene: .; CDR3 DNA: TGTGCCAGCAGCCCCCAGGTTGACACCATATATTTT; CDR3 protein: CASSPQVDTIYF
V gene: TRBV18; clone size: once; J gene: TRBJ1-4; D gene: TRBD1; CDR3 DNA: TGTGCCAGCTCACCCTCCAAGGGGGCGCGGAAGTCCACCCATGAAAAACTGTTTTTT; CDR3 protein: CASSPSKGARKSTHEKLFF
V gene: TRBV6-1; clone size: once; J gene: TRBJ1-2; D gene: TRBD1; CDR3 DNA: TGTGCCAGCAGTGGGACAGGGAGGGGCTACACCTTC; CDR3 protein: CASSGTGRGYTF
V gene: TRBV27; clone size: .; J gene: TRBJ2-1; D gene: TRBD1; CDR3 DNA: TGTGCCAGCAGTCCCCCGGGACAGGGTTCTGAGCAGTTCTTC; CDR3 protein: CASSPPGQGSEQFF
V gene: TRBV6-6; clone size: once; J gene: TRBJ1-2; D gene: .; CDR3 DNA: TGTGCCAGCAGTTACGGGCAGGCCCCCTATGGCTACACCTTC; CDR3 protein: CASSYGQAPYGYTF
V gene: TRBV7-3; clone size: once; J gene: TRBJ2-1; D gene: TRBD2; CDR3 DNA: TGTGCCAGCAGCTTAATCCCGGGAGGGTCGCCTAACAATGAGCAGTTCTTC; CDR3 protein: CASSLIPGGSPNNEQFF
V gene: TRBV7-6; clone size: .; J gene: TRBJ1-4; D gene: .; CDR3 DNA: TGTGCCAGCAGCCCGGTGGGTGGTGATTTCCGAAAGGAACTGTTTTTT; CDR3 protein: CASSPVGGDFRKELFF
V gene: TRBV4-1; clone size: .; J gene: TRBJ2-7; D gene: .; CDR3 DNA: TGCGCCAGCAGCCAACAGTCCGGCACCATAGGTTTGCAGTACTTC; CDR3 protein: CASSQQSGTIGLQYF
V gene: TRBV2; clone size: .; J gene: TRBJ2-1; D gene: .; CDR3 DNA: TGTGCCACCTGTCGGGACATTCGGAATGAGCAGTTCTTC; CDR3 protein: CATCRDIRNEQFF
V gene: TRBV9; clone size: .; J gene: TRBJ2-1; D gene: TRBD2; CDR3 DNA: TGTGCCAGCAGCGCCAAGACTAGCGGAAGCTCCTACAATGAGCAGTTCTTC; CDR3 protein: CASSAKTSGSSYNEQFF
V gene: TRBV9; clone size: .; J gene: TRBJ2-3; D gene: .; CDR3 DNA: TGTGCCAGCAGCCAGGGACCCGAGGCAGATACGCAGTATTTT; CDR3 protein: CASSQGPEADTQYF
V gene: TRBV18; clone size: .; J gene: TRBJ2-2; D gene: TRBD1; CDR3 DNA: TGTGCCAGCTCACCACGCGCGGGACAGGGAAACACCGGGGAGCTGTTTTTT; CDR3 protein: CASSPRAGQGNTGELFF
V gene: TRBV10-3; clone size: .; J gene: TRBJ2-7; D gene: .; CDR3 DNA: TGTGCCATCAGTGGACTAAGGCAGGGTAAATTCTACGAGCAGTACTTC; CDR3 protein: CAISGLRQGKFYEQYF
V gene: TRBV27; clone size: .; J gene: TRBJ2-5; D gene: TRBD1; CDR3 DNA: TGTGCCAGCAGTTTACTACAGGGGACCCAAGAGACCCAGTACTTC; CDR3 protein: CASSLLQGTQETQYF
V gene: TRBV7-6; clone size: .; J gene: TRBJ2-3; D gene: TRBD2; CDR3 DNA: TGTGCCAGCAGCGCAAACGCTAGCGGGAGGAAGCAGTATTTT; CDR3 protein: CASSANASGRKQYF
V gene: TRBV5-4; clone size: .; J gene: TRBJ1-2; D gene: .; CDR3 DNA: TGTGCCAGCAGCTTGGATCAGGACGGGGTATATGGCTACACCTTC; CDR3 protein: CASSLDQDGVYGYTF
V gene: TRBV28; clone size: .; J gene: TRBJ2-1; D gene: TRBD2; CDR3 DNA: TGTGCCAGCAGCCGGTGGGCGGGAGATGGGTACAATGAGCAGTTCTTC; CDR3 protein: CASSRWAGDGYNEQFF
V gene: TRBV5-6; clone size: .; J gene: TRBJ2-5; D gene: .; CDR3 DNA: TGTGCCAGCACTGCCCCTAACTCGGAGACCCAGTACTTC; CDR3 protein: CASTAPNSETQYF
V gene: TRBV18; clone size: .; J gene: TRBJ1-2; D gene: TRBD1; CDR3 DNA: TGTGCCAGCTCACAACTCGGGACAGGGTTACCCTCGGATGGCTACACCTTC; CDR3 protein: CASSQLGTGLPSDGYTF
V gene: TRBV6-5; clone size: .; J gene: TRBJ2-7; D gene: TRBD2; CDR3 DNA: TGTGCCAGCACTTTCATATCTAGCGGGAGTTACGAGCAGTACTTC; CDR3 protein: CASTFISSGSYEQYF
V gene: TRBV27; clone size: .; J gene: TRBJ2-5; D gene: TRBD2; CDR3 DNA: TGTGCCAGCAGACAATTTGGGGGAGGGGCTCAAGAGACCCAGTACTTC; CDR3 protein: CASRQFGGGAQETQYF
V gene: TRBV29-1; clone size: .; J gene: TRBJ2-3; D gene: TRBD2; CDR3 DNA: TGCAGCGTTTCCATAGCGGGAGAATCTGATACGCAGTATTTT; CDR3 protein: CSVSIAGESDTQYF
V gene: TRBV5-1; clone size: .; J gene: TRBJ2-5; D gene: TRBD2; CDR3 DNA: TGCGCCAGCAGCAAGACTAGCGGGTCAGAGACCCAGTACTTC; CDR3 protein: CASSKTSGSETQYF
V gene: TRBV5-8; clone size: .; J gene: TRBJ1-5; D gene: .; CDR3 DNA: TGTGCCAGCAGCTTTGGCAGGGGCTACAATCAGCCCCAGCATTTT; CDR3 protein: CASSFGRGYNQPQHF
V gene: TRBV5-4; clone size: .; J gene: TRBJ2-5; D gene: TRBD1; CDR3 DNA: TGTGCCAGCAGCTACGAAACAGGGGACGAGACCCAGTACTTC; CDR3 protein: CASSYETGDETQYF
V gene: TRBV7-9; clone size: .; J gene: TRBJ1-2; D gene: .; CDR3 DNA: TGTGCCAGCAGCTTAGCGCTGACGGACCCTAACTATGGCTACACCTTC; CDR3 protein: CASSLALTDPNYGYTF
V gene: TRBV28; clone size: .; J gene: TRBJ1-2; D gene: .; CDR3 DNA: TGTGCCAGCAGTCGCGGCCTCGGGGGGCGCTTTGGCTACACCTTC; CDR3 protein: CASSRGLGGRFGYTF
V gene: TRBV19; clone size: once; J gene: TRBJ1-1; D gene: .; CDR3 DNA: TGTGCCTGCAAGGGGGGTGACACTGAAGCTTTCTTT; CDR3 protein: CACKGGDTEAFF
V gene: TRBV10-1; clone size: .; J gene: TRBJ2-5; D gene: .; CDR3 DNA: TGCGCCAGCAGTGAGTCTCCATCCGAGACCCAGTACTTC; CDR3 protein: CASSESPSETQYF
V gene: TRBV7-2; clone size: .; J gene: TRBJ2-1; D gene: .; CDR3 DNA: TGTGCCAGCAGCTTAATCGGGGGAAATCAGCAGTTCTTC; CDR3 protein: CASSLIGGNQQFF
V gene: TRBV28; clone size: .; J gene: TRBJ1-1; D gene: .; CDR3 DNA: TGTGCCAGCAGTTTTCGGCGGAACACTGAAGCTTTCTTT; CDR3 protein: CASSFRRNTEAFF
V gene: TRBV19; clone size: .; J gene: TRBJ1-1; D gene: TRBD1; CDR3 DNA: TGTGCCAGTAGTATAGTCCACAGGGGTGAAGCTTTCTTT; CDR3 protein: CASSIVHRGEAFF
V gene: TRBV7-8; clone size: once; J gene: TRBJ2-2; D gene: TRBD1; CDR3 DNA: TGTGCCAGCAGCAAACGACAGGGGGCAGGTACCGGGGAGCTGTTTTTT; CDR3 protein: CASSKRQGAGTGELFF
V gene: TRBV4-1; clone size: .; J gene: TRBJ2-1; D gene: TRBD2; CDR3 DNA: TGCGCCAGCAGCCGATTAGCGGGAGTCGGCTTAGAGGAGCAGTTCTTC; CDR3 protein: CASSRLAGVGLEEQFF
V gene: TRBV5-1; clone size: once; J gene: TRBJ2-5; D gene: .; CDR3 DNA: TGCGCCAGCAGCTTGGCCAGAGAGACCCAGTACTTC; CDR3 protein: CASSLARETQYF
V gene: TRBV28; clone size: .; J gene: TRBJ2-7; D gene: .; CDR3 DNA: TGTGCCAGTCGATGGGGCCCCGGCGAGCAGTACTTC; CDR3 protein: CASRWGPGEQYF
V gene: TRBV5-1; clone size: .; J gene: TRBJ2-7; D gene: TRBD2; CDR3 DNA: TGCGCCAGCAGCTTCGAGGGAGGGCCGGGCGAGCAGTACTTC; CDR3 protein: CASSFEGGPGEQYF
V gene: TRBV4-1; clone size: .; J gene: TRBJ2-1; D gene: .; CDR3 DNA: TGCGCCAGCAGCCAAGTAGGACAGCCTAACAATGAGCAGTTCTTC; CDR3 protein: CASSQVGQPNNEQFF
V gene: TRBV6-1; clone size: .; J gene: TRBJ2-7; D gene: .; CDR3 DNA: TGTGCCAGCAGTGAAAAGATTTCGTACGAGCAGTACTTC; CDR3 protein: CASSEKISYEQYF